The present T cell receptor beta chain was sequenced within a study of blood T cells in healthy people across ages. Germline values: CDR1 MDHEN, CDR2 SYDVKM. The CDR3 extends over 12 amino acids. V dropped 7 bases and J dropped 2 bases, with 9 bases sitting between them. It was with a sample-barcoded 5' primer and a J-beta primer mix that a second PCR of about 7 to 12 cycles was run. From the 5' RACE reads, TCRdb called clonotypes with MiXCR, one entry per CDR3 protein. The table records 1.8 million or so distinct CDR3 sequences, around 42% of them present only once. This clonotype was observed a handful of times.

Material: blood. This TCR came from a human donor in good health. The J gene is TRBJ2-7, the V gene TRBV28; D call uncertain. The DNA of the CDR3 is TGTGCCAGCAAGACGAGTACCTACGAGCAGTACTTC. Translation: CASKTSTYEQYF.